A single sample is the source of the 19 T cell receptor beta chains below, sequenced in a study of shared clonotypes between healthy human individuals. Method: immunoSEQ multiplex PCR; TCRdb's copy keeps in-frame clones and lacks some. The table lists about 2.4 million clones, around 90% of them singletons. Sequenced material: naive CD4+ T cells sorted from blood. This sample's subset: CD45RA+ positively selected. Receptors originate from a man younger than 35 in good health.

The chain uses TRBV30 and TRBJ2-7, with 9 bases identical to TRBD2. The CDR3 sequence is 12 residues long. Looked up from germline, CDR1 is GTSNPN and CDR2 is SVGIG (reference sequence). Trimming at V came to 4 bases and at J to 7 bases, leaving 5 bases not matched to a gene. CDR3 loop: CAWKGLAWEQYF. In nucleotides, the CDR3 is TGTGCCTGGAAGGGACTAGCCTGGGAGCAGTACTTC.

The chain is built from TRBV28 and TRBJ2-4; 8 bases are a match to TRBD1. The CDR3 totals 16 residues. Germline CDR1 MDHEN, CDR2 SYDVKM. V dropped 6 bases and J dropped 1; count of bases not matched to a gene: 8. The CDR3 region is CASSAGQGGAKNIQYF. CDR3 DNA: TGTGCCAGCAGCGCCGGACAGGGCGGCGCCAAAAACATTCAGTACTTC. Supplemented by reference TRBV28 and TRBJ2-4, the full variable domain reads DVKVTQSSRYLVKRTGEKVFLECVQDMDHENMFWYRQDPGLGLRLIYFSYDVKMKEKGDIPEGYSVSREKKERFSLILESASTNQTSMYLCASSAGQGGAKNIQYFGAGTRLSVL.

The V and J genes are TRBV6-1 and TRBJ2-1; unclear D gene. This CDR3 contains 13 residues. Germline V CDR1 and CDR2: MNHNS, SASEGT. With 0 bases removed from V and 9 bases from J, the gap between germline ends came to 9 bases. The CDR3, as DNA: TGTGCCAGCAGTGAAGCGCTTTTGCGTGAGCAGTTCTTC. This codes for CASSEALLREQFF.

The chain links TRBV6-1 to TRBJ2-5; weak D call: TRBD2 (6 bases). The germline V gene has CDR1 MNHNS and CDR2 SASEGT. V gave up 6 bases and J gave up 4 bases, with 18 bases separating them. The CDR3 contains 15 residues. CDR3 DNA sequence: TGTGCCAGCAGCCGTCTACGGGGGTCTGGAGAGACCCAGTACTTC. The encoded protein is CASSRLRGSGETQYF.

The genes are TRBV10-3 and TRBJ1-3; tentatively, D is TRBD1 (5 bases). The CDR3 spans 14 residues. V was shortened by 6 bases and J by 8 bases, with 17 bases between the two germline ends. Germline-derived CDR1 and CDR2 are ENHRY and SYGVKD. CDR3 DNA: TGTGCCATCAGGTCTCAGGGTTTAGGGCACACCATATATTTT. Protein product: CAIRSQGLGHTIYF.

The chain employs TRBV7-2 and TRBJ2-4, with 12 positions matching TRBD1. Germline CDR1 reads SGHTA; CDR2 reads FQGNSA. V shed 5 bases, J shed 9 bases, and the junction held 8 bases outside the gene matches. The CDR3 consists of 15 residues. This CDR3 is CASSPGQGALGIQYF. The CDR3 DNA reads as TGTGCCAGCAGCCCGGGACAGGGGGCGCTGGGCATTCAGTACTTC.

This chain connects TRBV7-9 to TRBJ1-2; D possibly corresponds to TRBD1 (6 bases). Trimming removed 1 base at V and 3 bases at J, with 12 bases between. Germline V gives CDR1 SEHNR, CDR2 FQNEAQ (reference sequence). The CDR3 has 15 residues. CDR3 DNA sequence: TGTGCCAGCAGCTTAGGACAGGATCGGCACTATGGCTACACCTTC. Encoded protein: CASSLGQDRHYGYTF.

V usage is TRBV11-2 and J usage is TRBJ2-7; weak D call: TRBD1 (8 bases). This CDR3 has 15 amino acids. Trimming removed 5 bases from V and 5 bases from J, with 19 bases in between. Germline lookup yields CDR1 SGHAT and CDR2 FQNNGV. In DNA form, the CDR3 reads TGTGCCAGCAGCCTCAGCGGGACAGGTACCCACGAGCAGTACTTC. Amino acids: CASSLSGTGTHEQYF. The whole variable domain, filled in from reference TRBV11-2 and TRBJ2-7, reads EAGVAQSPRYKIIEKRQSVAFWCNPISGHATLYWYQQILGQGPKLLIQFQNNGVVDDSQLPKDRFSAERLKGVDSTLKIQPAKLEDSAVYLCASSLSGTGTHEQYFGPGTRLTVT.

The chain has TRBV18 and TRBJ1-2; unclear D gene. Germline CDR1 reads KGHSH; CDR2 reads LQKENI. The CDR3 covers 17 residues. Trimming took 2 bases from V and 0 from J, leaving 16 bases between them. The chain's CDR3 is CASSPSLNSLSNYGYTF. CDR3 nucleotide sequence: TGTGCCAGCTCACCATCCCTAAACAGTCTATCTAACTATGGCTACACCTTC.

This chain uses TRBV7-8 with TRBJ1-1, with 7 bases aligning to TRBD1. CDR3 length: 16 residues. The germline V gene encodes CDR1 SGHVS and CDR2 FQNEAQ. J lost 4 bases, V lost 4 bases, and 12 bases had no gene match. The CDR3 spells CASSSGQVLLGTEAFF. The CDR3 DNA is TGTGCCAGCAGCTCCGGACAGGTCCTTCTGGGCACTGAAGCTTTCTTT.

CDR3 DNA sequence: TGTGCCAGCAGCCCACCAGGGTTTGGCACTGAAGCTTTCTTT. This sequence encodes CASSPPGFGTEAFF. The V and J genes are TRBV28 and TRBJ1-1; tentative D call: TRBD1 (5 bases). CDR1 is MDHEN, CDR2 SYDVKM, per germline. This CDR3 region has 14 residues. Trimming shortened V by 6 bases and J by 4 bases, and 15 bases separated the two germline ends.

The chain recombines TRBV5-1 with TRBJ2-1, with TRBD2 identical over 9 bases. This CDR3 region has 15 residues. Germline V lookup: CDR1 SGHRS, CDR2 YFSETQ. V lost 6 bases, J lost 3 bases, and 7 bases stayed unmatched. The CDR3 DNA follows: TGCGCCAGCAAGAAGGTAGCGGGGGACTACAATGAGCAGTTCTTC. It specifies CASKKVAGDYNEQFF.

This chain joins TRBV6-5 and TRBJ2-2, with TRBD2 matching over 10 bases. The germline V gene encodes CDR1 MNHEY and CDR2 SVGAGI. The V segment lost 6 bases and the J segment 7 bases; nucleotides outside the gene matches: 5. The CDR3 runs to 14 residues. The CDR3: CASRPLAGDGELFF. Written as DNA, the CDR3 is TGTGCCAGCAGACCGCTAGCGGGGGACGGGGAGCTGTTTTTT.

The rearrangement links TRBV7-2 to TRBJ2-7, with a tentative D call TRBD2 (6 bases). This CDR3 spans 16 amino acids. Per the germline V gene, CDR1 is SGHTA and CDR2 is FQGNSA. V was cut by 3 bases and J by 3 bases, with 18 bases left in between. The CDR3 DNA is TGTGCCAGCAGCTTGGGGGGTGGGACTCCTTACTACGAGCAGTACTTC. It codes for CASSLGGGTPYYEQYF.

This chain links TRBV5-6 with TRBJ2-5, with 7 bases identical to TRBD2. Germline V gene sequence: CDR1 SGHDT, CDR2 YYEEEE. V gave up 4 bases and J gave up 3 bases; unmatched junction bases: 12. The CDR3 covers 16 residues. The CDR3 bases are TGTGCCAGCAGCGAAACCGGGCGCCGGGAGGAAGAGACCCAGTACTTC. Translating it yields CASSETGRREEETQYF.

The chain is built from TRBV19 and TRBJ2-7, with 8 bases lining up with TRBD2. After removal of 3 bases from V and 3 bases from J, the junction contained 7 bases not matched to a gene. Germline values: CDR1 LNHDA, CDR2 SQIVND (reference sequence). This CDR3 has 15 residues. CDR3 in amino acids: CASSISSGAVYEQYF. The DNA for the CDR3 is TGTGCCAGTAGTATTAGTAGCGGGGCGGTCTACGAGCAGTACTTC.

The chain recombines TRBV28 with TRBJ2-7; a possible D gene is TRBD1 (6 bases). Looked up from germline, CDR1 is MDHEN and CDR2 is SYDVKM. Trimming removed 5 bases at V and 2 bases at J, with 16 bases between. The CDR3 consists of 15 residues. CDR3 region: CASSPGEGWTYEQYF. The DNA of the CDR3 is TGTGCCAGCAGTCCAGGGGAAGGATGGACCTACGAGCAGTACTTC.

This rearrangement joins TRBV5-1 to TRBJ2-1; 9 bases line up with TRBD1. The J segment lost 5 bases and the V segment lost 2 bases, leaving 5 bases of the junction unmatched. Germline loops: CDR1 SGHRS, CDR2 YFSETQ. The CDR3 has 15 amino acids. In DNA, the CDR3 is TGCGCCAGCAGCTTTGGGGACAGGGAGCACAATGAGCAGTTCTTC. Amino acid sequence: CASSFGDREHNEQFF. Based on the CDR3 plus reference TRBV5-1 and TRBJ2-1, the full variable domain is KAGVTQTPRYLIKTRGQQVTLSCSPISGHRSVSWYQQTPGQGLQFLFEYFSETQRNKGNFPGRFSGRQFSNSRSEMNVSTLELGDSALYLCASSFGDREHNEQFFGPGTRLTVL.

This clone has just a few counts. This CDR3 reads CASSPMVGEKLFF. The CDR3 DNA is TGTGCCAGCAGCCCGATGGTAGGGGAAAAACTGTTTTTT. The chain recombines TRBV2 with TRBJ1-4; D is undetermined. Germline assignment: CDR1 SNHLY and CDR2 FYNNEI. The germline V and J ends were trimmed by 6 bases and 8 bases, with 13 bases remaining between them. The CDR3 length is 13 residues. The full variable domain, completed using reference TRBV2 and TRBJ1-4, is EPEVTQTPSHQVTQMGQEVILRCVPISNHLYFYWYRQILGQKVEFLVSFYNNEISEKSEIFDDQFSVERPDGSNFTLKIRSTKLEDSAMYFCASSPMVGEKLFFGSGTQLSVL.